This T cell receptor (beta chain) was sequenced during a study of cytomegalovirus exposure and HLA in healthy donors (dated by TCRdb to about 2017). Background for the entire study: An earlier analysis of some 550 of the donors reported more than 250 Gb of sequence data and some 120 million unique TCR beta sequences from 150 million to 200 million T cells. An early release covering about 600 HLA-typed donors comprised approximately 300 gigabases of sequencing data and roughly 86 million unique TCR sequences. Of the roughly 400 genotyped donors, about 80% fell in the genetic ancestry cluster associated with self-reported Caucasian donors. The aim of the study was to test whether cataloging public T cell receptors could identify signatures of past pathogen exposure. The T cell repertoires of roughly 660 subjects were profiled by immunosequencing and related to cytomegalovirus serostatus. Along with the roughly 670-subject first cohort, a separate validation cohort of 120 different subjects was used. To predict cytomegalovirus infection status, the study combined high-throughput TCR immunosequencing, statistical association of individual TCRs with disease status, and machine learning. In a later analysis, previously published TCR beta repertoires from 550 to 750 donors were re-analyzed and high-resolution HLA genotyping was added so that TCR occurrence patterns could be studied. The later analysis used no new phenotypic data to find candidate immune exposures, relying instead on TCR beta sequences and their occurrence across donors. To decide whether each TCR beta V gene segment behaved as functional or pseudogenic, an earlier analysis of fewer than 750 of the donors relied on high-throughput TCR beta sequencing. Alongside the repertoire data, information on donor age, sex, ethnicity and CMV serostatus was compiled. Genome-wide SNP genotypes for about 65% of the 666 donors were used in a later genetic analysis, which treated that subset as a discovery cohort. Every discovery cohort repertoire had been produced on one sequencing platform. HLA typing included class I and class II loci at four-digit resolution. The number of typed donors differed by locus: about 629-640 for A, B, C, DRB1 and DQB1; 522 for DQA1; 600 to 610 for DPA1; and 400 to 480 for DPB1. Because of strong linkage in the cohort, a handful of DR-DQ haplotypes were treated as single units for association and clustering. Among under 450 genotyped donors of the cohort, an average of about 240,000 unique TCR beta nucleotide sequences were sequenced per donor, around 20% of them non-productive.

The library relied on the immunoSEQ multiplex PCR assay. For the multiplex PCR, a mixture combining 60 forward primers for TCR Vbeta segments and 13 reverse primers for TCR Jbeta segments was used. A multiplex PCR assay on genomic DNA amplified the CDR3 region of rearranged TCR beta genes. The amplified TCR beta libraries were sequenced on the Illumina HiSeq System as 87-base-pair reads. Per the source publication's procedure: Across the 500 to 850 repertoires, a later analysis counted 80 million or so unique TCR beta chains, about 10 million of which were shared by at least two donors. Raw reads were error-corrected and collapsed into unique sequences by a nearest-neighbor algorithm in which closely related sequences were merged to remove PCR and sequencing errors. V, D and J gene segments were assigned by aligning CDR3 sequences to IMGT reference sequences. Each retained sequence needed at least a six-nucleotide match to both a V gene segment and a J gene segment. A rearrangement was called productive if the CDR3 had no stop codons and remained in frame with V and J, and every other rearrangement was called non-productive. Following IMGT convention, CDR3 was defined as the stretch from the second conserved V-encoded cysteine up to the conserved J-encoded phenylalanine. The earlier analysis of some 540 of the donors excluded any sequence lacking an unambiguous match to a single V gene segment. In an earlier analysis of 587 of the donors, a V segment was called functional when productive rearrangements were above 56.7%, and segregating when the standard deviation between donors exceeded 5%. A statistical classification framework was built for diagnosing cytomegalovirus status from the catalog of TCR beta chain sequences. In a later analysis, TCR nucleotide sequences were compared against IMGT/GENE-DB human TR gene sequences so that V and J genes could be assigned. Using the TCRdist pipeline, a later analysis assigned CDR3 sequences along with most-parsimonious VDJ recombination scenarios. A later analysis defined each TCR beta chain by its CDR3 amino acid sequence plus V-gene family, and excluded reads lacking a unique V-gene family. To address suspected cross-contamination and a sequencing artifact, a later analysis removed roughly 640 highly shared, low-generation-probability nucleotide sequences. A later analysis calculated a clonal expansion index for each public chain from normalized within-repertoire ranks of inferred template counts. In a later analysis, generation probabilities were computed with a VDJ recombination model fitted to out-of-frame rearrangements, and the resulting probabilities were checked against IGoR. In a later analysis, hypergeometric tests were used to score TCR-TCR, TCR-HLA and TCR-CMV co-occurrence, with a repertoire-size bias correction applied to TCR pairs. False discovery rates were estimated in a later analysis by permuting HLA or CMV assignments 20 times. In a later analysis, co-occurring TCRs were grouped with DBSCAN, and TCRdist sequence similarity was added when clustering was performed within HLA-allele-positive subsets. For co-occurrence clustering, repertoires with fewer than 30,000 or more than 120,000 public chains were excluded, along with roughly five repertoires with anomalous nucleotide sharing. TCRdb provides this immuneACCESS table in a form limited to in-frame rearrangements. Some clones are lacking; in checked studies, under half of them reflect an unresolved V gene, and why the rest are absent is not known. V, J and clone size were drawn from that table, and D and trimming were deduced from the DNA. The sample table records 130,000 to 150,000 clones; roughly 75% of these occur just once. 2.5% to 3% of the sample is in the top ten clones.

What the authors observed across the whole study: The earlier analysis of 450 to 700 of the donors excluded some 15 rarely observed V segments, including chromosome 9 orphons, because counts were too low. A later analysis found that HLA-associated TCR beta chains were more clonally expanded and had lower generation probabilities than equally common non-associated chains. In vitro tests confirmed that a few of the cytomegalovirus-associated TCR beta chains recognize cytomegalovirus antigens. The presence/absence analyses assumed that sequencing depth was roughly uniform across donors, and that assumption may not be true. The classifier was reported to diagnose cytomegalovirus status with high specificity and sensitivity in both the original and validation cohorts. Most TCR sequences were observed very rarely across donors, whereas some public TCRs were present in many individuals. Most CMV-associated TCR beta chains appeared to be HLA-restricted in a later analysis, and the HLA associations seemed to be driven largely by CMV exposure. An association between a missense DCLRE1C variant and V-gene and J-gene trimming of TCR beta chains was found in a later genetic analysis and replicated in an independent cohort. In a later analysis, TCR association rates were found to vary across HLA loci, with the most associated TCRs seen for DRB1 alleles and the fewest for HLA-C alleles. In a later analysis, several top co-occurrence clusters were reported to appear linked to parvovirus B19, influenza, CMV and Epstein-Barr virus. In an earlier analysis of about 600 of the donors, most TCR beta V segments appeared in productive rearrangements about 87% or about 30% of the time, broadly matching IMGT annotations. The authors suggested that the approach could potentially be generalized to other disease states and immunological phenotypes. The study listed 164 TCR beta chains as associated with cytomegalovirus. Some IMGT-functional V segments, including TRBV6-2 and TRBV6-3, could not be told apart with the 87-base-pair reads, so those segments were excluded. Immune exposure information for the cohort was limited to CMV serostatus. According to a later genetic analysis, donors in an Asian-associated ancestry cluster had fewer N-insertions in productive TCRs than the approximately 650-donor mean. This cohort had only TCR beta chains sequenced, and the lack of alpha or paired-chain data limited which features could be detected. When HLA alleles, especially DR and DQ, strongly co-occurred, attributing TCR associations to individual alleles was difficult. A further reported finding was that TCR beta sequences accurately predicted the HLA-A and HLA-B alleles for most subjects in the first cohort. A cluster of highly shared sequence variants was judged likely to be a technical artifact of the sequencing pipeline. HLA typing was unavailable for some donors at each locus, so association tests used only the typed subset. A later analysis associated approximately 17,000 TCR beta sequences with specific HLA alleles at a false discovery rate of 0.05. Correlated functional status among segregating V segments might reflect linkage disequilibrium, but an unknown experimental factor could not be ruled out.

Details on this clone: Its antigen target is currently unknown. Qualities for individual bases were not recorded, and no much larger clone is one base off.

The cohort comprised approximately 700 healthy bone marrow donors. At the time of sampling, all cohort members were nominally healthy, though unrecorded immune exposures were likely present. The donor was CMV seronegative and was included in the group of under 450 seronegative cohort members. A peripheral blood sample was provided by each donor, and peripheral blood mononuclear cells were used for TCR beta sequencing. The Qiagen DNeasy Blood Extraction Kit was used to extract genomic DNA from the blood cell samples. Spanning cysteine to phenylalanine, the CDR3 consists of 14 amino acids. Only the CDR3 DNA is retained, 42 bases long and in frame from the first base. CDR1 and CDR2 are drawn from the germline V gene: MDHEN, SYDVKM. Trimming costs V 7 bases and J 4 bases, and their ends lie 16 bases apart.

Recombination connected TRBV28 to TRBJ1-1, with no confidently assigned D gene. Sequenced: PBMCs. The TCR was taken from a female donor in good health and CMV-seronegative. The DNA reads TGTGCCAGCACCAAGGTCGTCCGGGGCACTGAAGCTTTCTTT. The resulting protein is CASTKVVRGTEAFF.